Sequencing of this T cell receptor (beta chain) was carried out in a study of blood T cell repertoires in COVID-19. The CDR3 is made up of 13 amino acids. The germline V gene encodes CDR1 MDHEN and CDR2 SYDVKM. The V and J ends lost 2 bases and 4 bases, in that order; junction bases with no gene match: 0. Sequencing was performed with immunoSEQ multiplex PCR; in TCRdb, only in-frame clones are kept and a portion is missing. The sample yields more than 85,000 clones, 88% seen once. For this clone: Other DNA sequences from this sample encode an identical CDR3 as well.

The J gene is TRBJ2-7, the V gene TRBV28, with 9 bases lining up with TRBD1. Sequenced input: peripheral blood. This TCR came from a woman between 45 and 65 years old with acute or convalescent COVID-19. CDR3 nucleotides: TGTGCCAGCAGTTTAGGACAGGGGTACGAGCAGTACTTC. This encodes CASSLGQGYEQYF.